This TCR beta chain was sequenced during a study of T cell repertoires in cytomegalovirus infection. This clonotype was detected a few times. The antigen remains undetermined. Trimming removed 6 bases from V and 6 bases from J; junction bases left unmatched: 13. Germline values: CDR1 SGHAT, CDR2 FQNNGV. This CDR3 has 16 residues. MiXCR was run by TCRdb on the reads, yielding one entry per CDR3 protein. The table includes about 220,000 distinct CDR3 sequences, less than 50% detected once. V gene TRBV11-2 combines with J gene TRBJ1-1, with 10 bases matching TRBD1. This TCR derives from a human donor in good health (CMV status not recorded). Some clones in this sample may be carry-over from other donors' samples. Sequenced here: CD8+ T cells from cultured PBMCs, sampled from culture after CMV antigen stimulation. Here the CDR3 DNA reads TGTGCCAGCAGTCCCTGGGACAGGGGAGTTCGCGCTGAAGCTTTCTTT. Translation gives CASSPWDRGVRAEAFF. The complete variable domain, with remaining parts taken from reference TRBV11-2 and TRBJ1-1, reads EAGVAQSPRYKIIEKRQSVAFWCNPISGHATLYWYQQILGQGPKLLIQFQNNGVVDDSQLPKDRFSAERLKGVDSTLKIQPAKLEDSAVYLCASSPWDRGVRAEAFFGQGTRLTVV.